These 21 T cell receptor beta chains originate from one sample sequenced in a study of blood T cell repertoires in COVID-19. Here immunoSEQ multiplex PCR was the method, and the copy in TCRdb shows in-frame clones only, minus some. The sample holds approximately 250,000 clones, approximately 82% seen once. The sequenced sample consisted of peripheral blood. The receptors here all came from a man aged 40-55 years who had recovered from COVID-19.

The gene calls are TRBV2 and TRBJ2-3; TRBD2 is a possible D gene (5 bases). The V gene's germline CDR1 is SNHLY and CDR2 FYNNEI. The CDR3 spans 12 residues. V gave up 6 bases and J gave up 2 bases, with 6 bases separating them. CDR3 region: CASRADTDTQYF. The CDR3 DNA is TGTGCCAGCAGAGCGGACACAGATACGCAGTATTTT.

The chain combines TRBV6-5 with TRBJ2-1; 9 bases line up with TRBD2. This CDR3 is built from 13 residues. The germline V gene encodes CDR1 MNHEY and CDR2 SVGAGI. V lost 8 bases and J lost 4; bases outside the gene matches: 3. For the CDR3, the DNA is TGTGCCAGCGGACTAGCGACATACAATGAGCAGTTCTTC. Translated: CASGLATYNEQFF.

This chain joins TRBV3-1 (or the pseudogene TRBV3-2) and TRBJ2-1, with no clear D. The CDR3 loop spans 13 amino acids. The germline V gene encodes CDR1 LGHDT and CDR2 YNNKEL (reference sequence). Trimming removed 3 bases at V and 7 bases at J, with 10 bases between. Written as DNA, the CDR3 is TGTGCCAGCAGCCATGACTGGTCTAATGAGCAGTTCTTC. Its translation is CASSHDWSNEQFF.

The chain recombines TRBV12-3 or TRBV12-4 with TRBJ1-2; D gene uncertain. The CDR3 consists of 13 residues. Trimming left V 8 bases short and J 0 bases short, with 10 bases between. CDR3 loop: CASSLGTNYGYTF. CDR3 in DNA: TGTGCCAGCTCCCTCGGGACTAACTATGGCTACACCTTC.

The J gene is TRBJ2-3, the V gene TRBV5-1; 14 bases are a match to TRBD2. The CDR3 consists of 20 residues. The J segment lost 2 bases and the V segment lost 3 bases, leaving 14 bases of the junction unmatched. Germline CDR1 reads SGHRS; CDR2 reads YFSETQ. The CDR3 DNA is TGCGCCAGCAGCTCGGCCGTGACTAGCGGGGGGGCGGGCCACACAGATACGCAGTATTTT. Encoded protein: CASSSAVTSGGAGHTDTQYF.

The V and J genes are TRBV19 and TRBJ2-2, with 10 bases fitting TRBD2. The CDR3 is 15 amino acids. Germline-derived CDR1 and CDR2 are LNHDA and SQIVND (reference sequence). V shed 9 bases, J shed 2 bases, and the junction held 6 bases outside the gene matches. The CDR3 nucleotides read TGTGCCAGGCGGCTAGCGGGAGAAAACACCGGGGAGCTGTTTTTT. As protein: CARRLAGENTGELFF.

The V call is TRBV30, the J call TRBJ1-4, with D tentatively TRBD1 (5 bases). The germline gives CDR1 GTSNPN, CDR2 SVGIG (reference sequence). V gave up 0 bases and J gave up 9 bases, with 17 bases separating them. The length of the CDR3 is 15 residues. The DNA of the CDR3 is TGTGCCTGGAGTGTATCTGGGGCCCGGGTCCAAAAACTGTTTTTT. Amino acids: CAWSVSGARVQKLFF. Full variable domain (remainder filled in from reference TRBV30 and TRBJ1-4): SQTIHQWPATLVQPVGSPLSLECTVEGTSNPNLYWYRQAAGRGLQLLFYSVGIGQISSEVPQNLSASRPQDRQFILSSKKLLLSDSGFYLCAWSVSGARVQKLFFGSGTQLSVL.

This chain links TRBV10-1 with TRBJ1-1, with D hard to call. V lost 0 bases, J lost 5 bases, and 7 bases lay in between. The CDR3 sequence is 13 residues long. The germline V gene has CDR1 WNHNN and CDR2 SYGVQD (reference sequence). CDR3 region: CASSESRGTEAFF. For the CDR3, the DNA is TGCGCCAGCAGTGAGTCCAGAGGAACTGAAGCTTTCTTT.

The V gene is TRBV5-1, the J gene TRBJ1-2; 9 positions match TRBD1. The V and J ends lost 3 bases and 5 bases, in that order; junction bases with no gene match: 5. Germline lookup yields CDR1 SGHRS and CDR2 YFSETQ. This CDR3 is built from 14 residues. The CDR3, as DNA: TGCGCCAGCAGCTGGGGACAGGGTTCGTATGGCTACACCTTC. Amino acid sequence: CASSWGQGSYGYTF.

This clone was seen a few times. This rearrangement joins TRBV4-3 to TRBJ2-3; 8 bases map to TRBD2. V lost 0 bases and J lost 2; bases outside the gene matches: 4. Germline V gives CDR1 LGHNA, CDR2 YSLEER. The CDR3 has 16 residues. The CDR3 nucleotides read TGCGCCAGCAGCCAAGATTCGGGACTAGACACAGATACGCAGTATTTT. This encodes CASSQDSGLDTDTQYF.

The chain links TRBV5-1 to TRBJ2-7, with TRBD2 identical over 8 bases. V trimming: 0 bases; J trimming: 0 bases; junction bases outside the gene matches: 8. This CDR3 has 17 residues. The germline V gene has CDR1 SGHRS and CDR2 YFSETQ. In DNA, the CDR3 is TGCGCCAGCAGCTTGGGCAGCGGGAGTCCCGGCTCCTACGAGCAGTACTTC. The encoded protein is CASSLGSGSPGSYEQYF.

A remark on this clone: Mismatch with germline at one junction end may stem from a read error. The V call is TRBV19, the J call TRBJ1-2; D perhaps matches TRBD1 (5 bases). The length of the CDR3 is 13 residues. Looked up from germline, CDR1 is LNHDA and CDR2 is SQIVND (reference sequence). The DNA of the CDR3 is TGTGCCAGCCTTCCCACCGGGGGACGGGGGGGGATCTTC. Amino acid sequence: CASLPTGGRGGIF. Using reference TRBV19 and TRBJ1-2 for the parts outside the CDR3, the full variable domain is DGGITQSPKYLFRKEGQNVTLSCEQNLNHDAMYWYRQDPGQGLRLIYYSQIVNDFQKGDIAEGYSVSREKKESFPLTVTSAQKNPTAFYLCASLPTGGRGGIFGSGTRLTVV.

The chain links TRBV9 to TRBJ1-1; TRBD1 agrees at 7 bases. Germline CDR1 is SGDLS and CDR2 is YYNGEE. This CDR3 is built from 13 residues. V lost 3 bases, J lost 9 bases, and 8 bases stayed unmatched. The CDR3 spells CASSETGTGKAFF. The DNA for the CDR3 is TGTGCCAGCAGCGAGACAGGGACTGGGAAAGCTTTCTTT.

V is TRBV4-3 and J is TRBJ1-2, with D tentatively TRBD1 (6 bases). Germline V gives CDR1 LGHNA, CDR2 YSLEER. This CDR3 contains 19 residues. Trimming pared 0 bases from V and 2 bases from J, leaving 22 bases between. CDR3 sequence (DNA): TGCGCCAGCAGCCAAGATCTCAAAACTGACAGGATGGTGAACTATGGCTACACCTTC. It is translated as CASSQDLKTDRMVNYGYTF.

The genes are TRBV4-1 and TRBJ2-7; maybe TRBD1 (6 bases). This CDR3 spans 11 amino acids. From germline, CDR1 is MGHRA and CDR2 YSYEKL. V lost 3 bases and J 7 bases, leaving 7 bases between the germline ends. CDR3 loop: CASSHQGEQYF. The DNA of the CDR3 is TGCGCCAGCAGCCACCAGGGGGAGCAGTACTTC.

J is TRBJ2-1 and V is TRBV30, with D maybe TRBD1 (6 bases). Trimming stripped 1 base from V and 2 bases from J, with 9 bases between. The CDR3 spans 14 residues. Germline CDR1 reads GTSNPN; CDR2 reads SVGIG (reference sequence). The DNA for the CDR3 is TGTGCCTGGAGTGGGACAGCCGCCTACAATGAGCAGTTCTTC. This codes for CAWSGTAAYNEQFF.

This chain uses TRBV19 with TRBJ2-3, with D possibly being TRBD1 (6 bases). The V gene lost 7 bases and the J gene lost 0 bases, with 11 bases spanning the gap. Germline V gives CDR1 LNHDA, CDR2 SQIVND (reference sequence). The CDR3 runs 14 residues. The CDR3 here is CASKAGVSTDTQYF. In DNA form, the CDR3 reads TGTGCCAGTAAAGCAGGGGTTAGCACAGATACGCAGTATTTT.

The chain carries TRBV2 and TRBJ1-6; D unclear. Between the trimmed V and J ends, which lost 6 bases and 5 bases, there was a span of 8 bases. Germline V CDR1 and CDR2: SNHLY, FYNNEI. This CDR3 comprises 13 residues. CDR3 in amino acids: CASRRLDNSPLHF. The CDR3 DNA is TGTGCCAGCAGGAGGTTAGATAATTCACCCCTCCACTTT.

The CDR3 spells CASSSSRGGNTEAFF. CDR3 DNA: TGTGCCAGCAGCTCCAGCCGGGGGGGGAACACTGAAGCTTTCTTT. This rearrangement joins TRBV7-2 to TRBJ1-1; the D gene is possibly TRBD1 (5 bases). V dropped 4 bases and J dropped 1 base, with 13 bases sitting between them. Germline lookup yields CDR1 SGHTA and CDR2 FQGNSA. This CDR3 spans 15 amino acids.

This chain uses TRBV3-1 (or the pseudogene TRBV3-2) with TRBJ1-2; no clear D gene. Per the germline V gene, CDR1 is LGHDT and CDR2 is YNNKEL (reference sequence). The CDR3 loop spans 14 amino acids. Trimming left V 1 base short and J 2 bases short, with 8 bases between. In DNA form, the CDR3 reads TGTGCCAGCAGCCAAGTTACAAGAAACTATGGCTACACCTTC. Protein product: CASSQVTRNYGYTF.

This chain joins TRBV25-1 and TRBJ2-1; 12 bases line up with TRBD2. Germline trimming cut 8 bases from V and 2 bases from J; bases unmatched to any gene: 4. The length of the CDR3 is 15 residues. Germline values: CDR1 MGHDK, CDR2 SYGVNS. CDR3 residues: CASSLAGGAYNEQFF. The CDR3 nucleotides are TGTGCCAGCTCGCTAGCGGGAGGGGCCTACAATGAGCAGTTCTTC. Complete variable domain (other parts from reference TRBV25-1 and TRBJ2-1): EADIYQTPRYLVIGTGKKITLECSQTMGHDKMYWYQQDPGMELHLIHYSYGVNSTEKGDLSSESTVSRIRTEHFPLTLESARPSHTSQYLCASSLAGGAYNEQFFGPGTRLTVL.